This TCR beta chain was identified during a study of blood T cell repertoires in COVID-19. Trimming cost V 2 bases and J 2 bases, with 12 bases left between them. This CDR3 region has 15 residues. Per germline, CDR1 LNHNV and CDR2 YYDKDF (reference sequence). Sequenced by immunoSEQ multiplex PCR; TCRdb stores in-frame clones only, minus some. The sample lists 100,000 to 120,000 clones; approximately 90% were seen once. Material for sequencing was peripheral blood. The chain couples TRBV15 to TRBJ1-1; a weak D match, TRBD1 (5 bases). The TCR originated in a human donor in a cohort sampled during active COVID-19. The chain's CDR3 is CATSRLVTENTEAFF. CDR3 nucleotides: TGTGCCACCAGCAGATTGGTGACAGAAAACACTGAAGCTTTCTTT.